A single sample gave rise to the 6 T cell receptor beta chains below, sequenced in a study of blood T cell repertoires in COVID-19. The protocol was immunoSEQ multiplex PCR, while the TCRdb copy is restricted to in-frame clones and leaves out a portion. The repertoire holds about 81,000 clones, more than 75% seen once, with about 25% in the top ten. Sequences were obtained from peripheral blood. These receptors originate from a human donor in a cohort sampled during active COVID-19.

This chain joins TRBV18 and TRBJ2-7; D may be TRBD2 (6 bases). Trimming took off 3 bases at V and 3 bases at J, with 9 bases between the two ends. The germline V gene encodes CDR1 KGHSH and CDR2 LQKENI. The CDR3 is 13 amino acids. CDR3 loop: CASSPGLFYEQYF. CDR3 sequence (DNA): TGTGCCAGCTCACCGGGACTCTTCTACGAGCAGTACTTC.

The chain is built from TRBV6-6 and TRBJ2-5; 9 bases match TRBD1. The CDR3 is made up of 15 amino acids. V lost 3 bases, J lost 4 bases, and 6 bases stayed unmatched. CDR1 and CDR2 from the germline V gene are MNHNY and SVGAGI (reference sequence). CDR3 sequence: CASSYGTGSRETQYF. CDR3 DNA: TGTGCCAGCAGTTATGGGACAGGGAGTCGAGAGACCCAGTACTTC.

The chain carries TRBV4-3 and TRBJ2-1, with D maybe TRBD2 (5 bases). This CDR3 spans 15 amino acids. V was shortened by 1 base and J by 8 bases, with 15 bases between the two germline ends. Germline lookup yields CDR1 LGHNA and CDR2 YSLEER. CDR3 amino acids: CASSQVVGRGDEQFF. In DNA form, the CDR3 reads TGCGCCAGCAGCCAAGTGGTGGGTCGGGGAGATGAGCAGTTCTTC.

The chain couples TRBV20-1 to TRBJ1-4; D not certain. From germline, CDR1 is DFQATT and CDR2 SNEGSKA (reference sequence). The CDR3 sequence is 13 residues long. Trimming pared 3 bases from V and 0 bases from J, leaving 5 bases between. The CDR3 sequence: CSASLPTNEKLFF. CDR3 DNA: TGCAGTGCTAGTCTTCCAACTAATGAAAAACTGTTTTTT.

This clone showed up just a few times. This chain links TRBV18 with TRBJ1-1, with 8 positions matching TRBD1. This CDR3 contains 14 residues. The germline V gene encodes CDR1 KGHSH and CDR2 LQKENI. The junction had 5 bases not matched to a gene; V was cut back by 3 bases and J by 5 bases. In nucleotides, the CDR3 is TGTGCCAGCTCACCTCAGACAGGGGTGACTGAAGCTTTCTTT. Translating it yields CASSPQTGVTEAFF. Full variable domain (missing parts from reference TRBV18 and TRBJ1-1): NAGVMQNPRHLVRRRGQEARLRCSPMKGHSHVYWYRQLPEEGLKFMVYLQKENIIDESGMPKERFSAEFPKEGPSILRIQQVVRGDSAAYFCASSPQTGVTEAFFGQGTRLTVV.

This CDR3 is CASSLFPAGALQETQYF. The CDR3 region has the DNA TGTGCCAGCAGCTTGTTCCCAGCGGGAGCTCTTCAAGAGACCCAGTACTTC. The J gene is TRBJ2-5, the V gene TRBV5-5, with 8 bases matching TRBD2. In germline, CDR1 is SGHKS, CDR2 YYEKEE (reference sequence). This CDR3 is 17 amino acids long. The V and J ends lost 1 base and 2 bases, in that order; junction bases with no gene match: 10.